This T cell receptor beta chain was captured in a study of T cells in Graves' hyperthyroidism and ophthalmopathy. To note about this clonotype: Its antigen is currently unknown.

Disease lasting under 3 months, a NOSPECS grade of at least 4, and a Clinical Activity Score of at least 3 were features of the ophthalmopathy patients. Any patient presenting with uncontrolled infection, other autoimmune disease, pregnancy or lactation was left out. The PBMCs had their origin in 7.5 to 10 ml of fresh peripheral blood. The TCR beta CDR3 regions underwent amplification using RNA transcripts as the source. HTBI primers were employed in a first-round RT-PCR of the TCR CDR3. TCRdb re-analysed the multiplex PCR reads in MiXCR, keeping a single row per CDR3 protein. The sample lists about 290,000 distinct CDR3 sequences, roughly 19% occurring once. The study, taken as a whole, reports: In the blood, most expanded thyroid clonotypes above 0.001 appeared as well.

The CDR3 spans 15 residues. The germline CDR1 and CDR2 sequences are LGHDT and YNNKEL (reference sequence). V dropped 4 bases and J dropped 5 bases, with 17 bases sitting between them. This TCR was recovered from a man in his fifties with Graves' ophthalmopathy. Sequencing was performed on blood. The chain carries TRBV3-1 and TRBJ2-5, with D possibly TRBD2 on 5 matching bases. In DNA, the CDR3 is TGTGCCAGCAGCCTCCCCCGGACTCCCCGCGAGACCCAGTACTTC. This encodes CASSLPRTPRETQYF.